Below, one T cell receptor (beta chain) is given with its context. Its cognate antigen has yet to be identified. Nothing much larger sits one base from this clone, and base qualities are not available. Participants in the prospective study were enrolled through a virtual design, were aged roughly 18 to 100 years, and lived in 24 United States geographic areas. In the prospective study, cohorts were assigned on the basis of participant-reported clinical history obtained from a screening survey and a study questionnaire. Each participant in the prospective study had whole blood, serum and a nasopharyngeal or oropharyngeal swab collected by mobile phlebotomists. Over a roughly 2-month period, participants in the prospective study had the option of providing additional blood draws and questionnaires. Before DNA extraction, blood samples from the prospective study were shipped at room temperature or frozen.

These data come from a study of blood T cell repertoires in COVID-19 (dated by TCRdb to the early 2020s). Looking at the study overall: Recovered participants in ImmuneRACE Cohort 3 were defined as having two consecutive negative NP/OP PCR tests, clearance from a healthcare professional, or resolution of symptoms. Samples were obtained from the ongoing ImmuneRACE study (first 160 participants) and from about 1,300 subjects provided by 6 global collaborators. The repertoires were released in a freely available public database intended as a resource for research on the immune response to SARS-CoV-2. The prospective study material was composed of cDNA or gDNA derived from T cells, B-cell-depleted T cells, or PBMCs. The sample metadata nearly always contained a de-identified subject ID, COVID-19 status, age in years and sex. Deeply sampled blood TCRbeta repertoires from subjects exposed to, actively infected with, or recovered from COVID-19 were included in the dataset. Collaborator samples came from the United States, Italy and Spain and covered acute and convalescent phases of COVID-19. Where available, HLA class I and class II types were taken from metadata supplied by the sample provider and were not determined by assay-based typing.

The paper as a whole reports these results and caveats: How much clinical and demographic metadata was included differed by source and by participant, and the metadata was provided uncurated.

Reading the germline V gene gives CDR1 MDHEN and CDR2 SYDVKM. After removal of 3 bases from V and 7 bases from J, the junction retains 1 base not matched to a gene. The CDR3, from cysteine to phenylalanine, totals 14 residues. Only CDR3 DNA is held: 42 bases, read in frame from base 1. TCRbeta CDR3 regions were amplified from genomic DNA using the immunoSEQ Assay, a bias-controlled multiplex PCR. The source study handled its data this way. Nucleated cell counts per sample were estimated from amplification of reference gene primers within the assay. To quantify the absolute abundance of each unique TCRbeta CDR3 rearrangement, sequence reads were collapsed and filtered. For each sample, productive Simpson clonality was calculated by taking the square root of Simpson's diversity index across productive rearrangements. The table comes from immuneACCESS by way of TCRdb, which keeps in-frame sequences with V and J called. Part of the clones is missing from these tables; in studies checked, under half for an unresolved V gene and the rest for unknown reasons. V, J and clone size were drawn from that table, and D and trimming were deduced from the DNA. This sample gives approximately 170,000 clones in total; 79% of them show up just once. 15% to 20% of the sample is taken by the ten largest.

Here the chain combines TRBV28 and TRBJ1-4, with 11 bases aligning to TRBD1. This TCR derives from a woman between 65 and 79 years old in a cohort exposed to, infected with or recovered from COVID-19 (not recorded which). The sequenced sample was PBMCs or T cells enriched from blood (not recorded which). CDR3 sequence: CASSFGTGGEKLFF. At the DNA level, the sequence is TGTGCCAGCAGTTTCGGGACAGGGGGTGAAAAACTGTTTTTT.